This T cell receptor (beta chain) appears in the sequencing data of a study of blood T cell repertoires in COVID-19. Study details: Samples taken during acute and convalescent COVID-19 were collected in the United States, Italy and Spain.

Assay: immunoSEQ multiplex PCR; the TCRdb copy retains only in-frame clones and omits some. Of some 100,000 clones in the sample, 85% to 95% were seen once. V shed 9 bases, J shed 5 bases, and the junction held 5 bases outside the gene matches. The CDR3 extends over 13 amino acids. CDR1 LNHDA and CDR2 SQIVND come from the germline V gene (reference sequence). The table lists this clone with a count of one. The source is a woman aged 60-75 years with active COVID-19. The rearrangement uses TRBV19 and TRBJ1-5, with TRBD1 matching 9 bases. The sample comprised peripheral blood. Here the CDR3 reads CASADRGDQPQHF. DNA for the CDR3: TGTGCCAGCGCGGACAGGGGTGATCAGCCCCAGCATTTT.